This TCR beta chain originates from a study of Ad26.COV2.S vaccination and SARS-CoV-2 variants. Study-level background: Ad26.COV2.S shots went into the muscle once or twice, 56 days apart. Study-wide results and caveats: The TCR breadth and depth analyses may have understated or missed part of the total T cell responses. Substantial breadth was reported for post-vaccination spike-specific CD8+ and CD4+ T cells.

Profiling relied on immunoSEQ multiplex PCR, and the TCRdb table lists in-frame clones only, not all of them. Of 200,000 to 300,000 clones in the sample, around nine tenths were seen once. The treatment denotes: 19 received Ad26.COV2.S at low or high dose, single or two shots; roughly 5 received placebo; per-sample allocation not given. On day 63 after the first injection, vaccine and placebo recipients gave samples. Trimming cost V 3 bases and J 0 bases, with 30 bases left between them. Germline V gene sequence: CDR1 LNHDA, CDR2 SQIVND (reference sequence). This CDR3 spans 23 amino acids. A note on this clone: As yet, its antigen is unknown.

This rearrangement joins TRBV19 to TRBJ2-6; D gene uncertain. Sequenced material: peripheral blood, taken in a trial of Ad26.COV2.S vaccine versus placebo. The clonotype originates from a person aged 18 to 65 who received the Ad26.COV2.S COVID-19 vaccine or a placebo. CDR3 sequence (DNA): TGTGCCAGTAGTATTCGGCAGGCTCAACTTCTACCCCCCCCGTACTCTGGGGCCAACGTCCTGACTTTC. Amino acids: CASSIRQAQLLPPPYSGANVLTF. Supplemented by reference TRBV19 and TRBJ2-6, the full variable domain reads DGGITQSPKYLFRKEGQNVTLSCEQNLNHDAMYWYRQDPGQGLRLIYYSQIVNDFQKGDIAEGYSVSREKKESFPLTVTSAQKNPTAFYLCASSIRQAQLLPPPYSGANVLTFGAGSRLTVL.